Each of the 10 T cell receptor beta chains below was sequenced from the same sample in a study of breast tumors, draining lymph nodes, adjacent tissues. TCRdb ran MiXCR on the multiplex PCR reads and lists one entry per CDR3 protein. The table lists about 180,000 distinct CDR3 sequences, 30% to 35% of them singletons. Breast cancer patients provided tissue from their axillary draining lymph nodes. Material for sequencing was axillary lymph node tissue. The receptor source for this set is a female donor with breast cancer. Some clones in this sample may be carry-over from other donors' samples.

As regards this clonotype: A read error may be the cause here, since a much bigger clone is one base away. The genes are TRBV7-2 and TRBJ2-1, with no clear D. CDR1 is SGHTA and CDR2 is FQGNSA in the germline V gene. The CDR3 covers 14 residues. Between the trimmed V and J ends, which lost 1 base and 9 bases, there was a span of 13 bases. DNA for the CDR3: TGTGCCAGCAGCTTAGACCTGTCAAGTAGTGAGCAGTTCTTC. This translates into CASSLDLSSSEQFF.

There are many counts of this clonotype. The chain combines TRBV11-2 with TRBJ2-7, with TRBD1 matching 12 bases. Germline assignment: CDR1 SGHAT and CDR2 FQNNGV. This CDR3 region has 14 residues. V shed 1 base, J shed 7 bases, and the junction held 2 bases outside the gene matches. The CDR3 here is CASSLGDRGLEQYF. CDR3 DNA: TGTGCCAGCAGCTTAGGGGACAGGGGGCTTGAGCAGTACTTC.

DNA for the CDR3: TGTGCCAGCGGCCCAGTTTTAAGCACTGAAGCTTTCTTT. Amino acids: CASGPVLSTEAFF. J is TRBJ1-1 and V is TRBV11-3; D is unresolved. Germline values: CDR1 SGHNT, CDR2 YENEEA. Deletions cut 8 bases from V and 4 bases from J, with 14 bases between. CDR3 length: 13 residues.

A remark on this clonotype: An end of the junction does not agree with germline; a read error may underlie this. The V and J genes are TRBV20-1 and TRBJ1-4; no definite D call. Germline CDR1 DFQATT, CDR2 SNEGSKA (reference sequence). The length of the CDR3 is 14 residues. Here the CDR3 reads CSAEAAEPNEKLLF. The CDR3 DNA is TGCAGTGCCGAAGCGGCGGAACCAAATGAAAAATTGCTTTTT.

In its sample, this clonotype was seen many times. The CDR3 spells CASSFVLAGGSDTQYF. The CDR3 nucleotides read TGTGCCAGCAGTTTTGTCCTAGCGGGAGGGTCAGATACGCAGTATTTT. The chain links TRBV12-3 or TRBV12-4 to TRBJ2-3; 12 bases line up with TRBD2. V shed 3 bases and J 4 bases; nucleotides not matched to a gene: 5. This CDR3 is built from 16 residues.

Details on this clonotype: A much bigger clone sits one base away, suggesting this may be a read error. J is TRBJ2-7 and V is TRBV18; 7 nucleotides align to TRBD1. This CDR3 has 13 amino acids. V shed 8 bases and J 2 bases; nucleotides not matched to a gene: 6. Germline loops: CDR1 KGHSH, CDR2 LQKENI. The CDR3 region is CASTTTGAYEQYF. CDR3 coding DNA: TGTGCCAGCACAACAACAGGGGCCTACGAGCAGTACTTC.

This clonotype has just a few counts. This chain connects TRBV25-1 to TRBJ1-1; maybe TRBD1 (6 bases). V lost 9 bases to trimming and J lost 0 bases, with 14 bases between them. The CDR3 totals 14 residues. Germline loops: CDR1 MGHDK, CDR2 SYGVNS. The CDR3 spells CASRGDKLNTEAFF. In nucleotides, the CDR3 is TGTGCCAGTAGAGGGGACAAATTGAACACTGAAGCTTTCTTT. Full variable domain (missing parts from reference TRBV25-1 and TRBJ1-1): EADIYQTPRYLVIGTGKKITLECSQTMGHDKMYWYQQDPGMELHLIHYSYGVNSTEKGDLSSESTVSRIRTEHFPLTLESARPSHTSQYLCASRGDKLNTEAFFGQGTRLTVV.

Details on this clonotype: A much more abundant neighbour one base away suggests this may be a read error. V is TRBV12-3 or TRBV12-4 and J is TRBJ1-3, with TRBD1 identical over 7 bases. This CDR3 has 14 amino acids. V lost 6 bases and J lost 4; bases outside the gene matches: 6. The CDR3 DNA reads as TGTGCCAGCAGGTGGACAGGAGAGGGAAACACCATATATTTT. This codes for CASRWTGEGNTIYF.

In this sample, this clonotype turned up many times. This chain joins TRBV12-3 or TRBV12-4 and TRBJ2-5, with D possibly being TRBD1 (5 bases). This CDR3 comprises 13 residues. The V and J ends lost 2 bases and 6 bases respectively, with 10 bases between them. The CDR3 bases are TGTGCCAGCAGTTTAAGGGGATTAAAGACCCAGTACTTC. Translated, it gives CASSLRGLKTQYF.

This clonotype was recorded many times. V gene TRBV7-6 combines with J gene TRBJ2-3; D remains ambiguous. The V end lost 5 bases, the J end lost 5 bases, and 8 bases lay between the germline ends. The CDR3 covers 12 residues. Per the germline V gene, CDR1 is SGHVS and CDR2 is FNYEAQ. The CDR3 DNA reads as TGTGCCAGCAGCGCCTTTCGAGATACGCAGTATTTT. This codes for CASSAFRDTQYF.